Each of the 9 T cell receptor beta chains below was sequenced from the same sample in a study of CD8+CD57+ T cells in acquired aplastic anemia. Genomic DNA templated the TCR beta VDJ and CDR3 profiling. Each CDR3 protein gets one entry after TCRdb re-called the reads with MiXCR. The sample includes a few hundred thousand distinct CDR3 sequences, around 68% of them seen just once. The material sequenced was sorted CD4+, CD8+, or CD8+CD57+ T cells (not recorded which) from PBMCs. The receptors come from a human donor in good health, serving as a control.

As for this clonotype: The limits of the CDR3 on the DNA are not certain, so only TCRdb's listed CDR3 is given. The chain links TRBV2 to TRBJ2-3. The CDR3 sequence runs 16 residues, both termini included. The germline CDR1 and CDR2 sequences are SNHLY and FYNNEI. CDR3 amino acids: CACSARQLYSTDTQYF.

This clonotype has at least ten counts. The chain carries TRBV19 and TRBJ2-2, with 7 bases that match TRBD1. CDR1 and CDR2 from the germline V gene are LNHDA and SQIVND (reference sequence). After removal of 4 bases from V and 6 bases from J, the junction contained 5 bases not matched to a gene. The length of the CDR3 is 14 residues. CDR3 coding DNA: TGTGCCAGTAGTACTGGGGACAGAGCCGGGGAGCTGTTTTTT. Its protein is CASSTGDRAGELFF.

This chain uses TRBV2 with TRBJ2-1; 15 bases match TRBD2. Germline V gene data show CDR1 as SNHLY and CDR2 as FYNNEI. The CDR3 length is 17 residues. V was pared by 5 bases and J by 2 bases, with 4 bases of the junction left unmatched. As DNA, the CDR3 is TGTGCCAGCAGTCCGGGACTAGCGGGGGGCGCCTACAATGAGCAGTTCTTC. Translated: CASSPGLAGGAYNEQFF.

Of note for this clonotype: This is likely a read error, given that the CDR3 carries no conserved phenylalanine or tryptophan at its end. The limits of the CDR3 on the DNA are not certain, so only TCRdb's listed CDR3 is given. The chain links TRBV10-3 to TRBJ1-6; the table names TRBD1, a call not compared with the DNA. The CDR3 is 16 residues long, ends included. From germline, CDR1 is ENHRY and CDR2 SYGVKD. CDR3 loop: CAISAQGLGQPQHFGD.

V and J are TRBV9 and TRBJ2-7; 10 positions agree with TRBD2. With V trimmed by 3 bases and J by 11 bases, 14 bases remained unmatched. CDR1 is SGDLS, CDR2 YYNGEE, per germline. The CDR3 has 15 residues. The CDR3 here is CASSEAGGLGQEKYF. CDR3 nucleotides: TGTGCCAGCAGCGAAGCGGGGGGGCTAGGCCAAGAGAAGTACTTC.

This clonotype was counted ten times or more. The chain has TRBV12-3 or TRBV12-4 and TRBJ2-1; D is unclear. This CDR3 spans 15 amino acids. V lost 1 base and J lost 2, with 9 bases in between. Here the CDR3 DNA reads TGTGCCAGCAGTTTAGAGAACAGCGCCTACAATGAGCAGTTCTTC. Amino acids: CASSLENSAYNEQFF.

A note on this clonotype: Lacking the conserved final phenylalanine or tryptophan, this CDR3 likely reflects a read error. The chain carries TRBV20-1 and TRBJ2-7; D is possibly TRBD1 (8 bases). There are 14 residues in the CDR3. Germline CDR1 reads DFQATT; CDR2 reads SNEGSKA (reference sequence). Trimming stripped 5 bases from V and 5 bases from J, with 19 bases between. The CDR3 nucleotides read TGCAGTGCTCGACAGGGGAGGGCAGACAACGAGCAGTACCTC. Protein sequence: CSARQGRADNEQYL.

Remarks on this clonotype: An end of the junction does not agree with germline; a read error may underlie this. This CDR3 is CVSSLNSEQFF. CDR3 DNA: TGTGTCAGCAGCTTAAACAGTGAGCAGTTCTTC. The chain has TRBV7-3 and TRBJ2-1; D is uncertain. This CDR3 region has 11 residues. Looked up from germline, CDR1 is SGHTA and CDR2 is FQGTGA.

J is TRBJ1-1 and V is TRBV4-3, with D perhaps TRBD1 (5 bases). The CDR3 runs to 17 residues. Germline V gene lookup returns CDR1 LGHNA and CDR2 YSLEER. V lost 0 bases and J 3 bases, leaving 17 bases between the germline ends. The CDR3 nucleotides read TGCGCCAGCAGCCAAGATATCGGACATGGAGGGGACACTGAAGCTTTCTTT. Its protein is CASSQDIGHGGDTEAFF.